A selection of T cell receptor beta chains follows, all from one sample in a study of shared clonotypes between healthy human individuals. The assay was immunoSEQ multiplex PCR, and TCRdb's table has in-frame clones only and misses some. The sample comprises approximately 810,000 clones, 90% to 95% of which are singletons, and approximately 25% rests with the top ten. Material: naive CD8+ T cells sorted from blood. The receptor set was obtained from a man aged 25 to 40 in good health. CDR3s include the opening cysteine and the closing phenylalanine or tryptophan. The order of the fields is J gene, V gene, clone size, CDR3 length, D gene, CDR3 DNA, CDR3 protein. The D gene is left open where the match is weak. Some rows mark clone size as missing; the rest say once, few, many or name a class of expanded clone.

>TRBJ1-3|TRBV4-1|.|16|.
TGCGCCAGCAGCCAAGTAAAGGGGGTCACTGGAAACACCATATATTTT
CASSQVKGVTGNTIYF
>TRBJ1-2|TRBV4-1|.|14|.
TGCGCCAGCAGCCAGGAGACTGCCGCCTATGGCTACACCTTC
CASSQETAAYGYTF
>TRBJ2-7|TRBV5-4|.|14|TRBD1
TGTGCCAGCAGCCCGGACAGGACCCCCTACGAGCAGTACTTC
CASSPDRTPYEQYF
>TRBJ2-1|TRBV27|.|18|TRBD2
TGTGCCAGCAGTGACCGAACGGGACTAGCATTAACCTACAATGAGCAGTTCTTC
CASSDRTGLALTYNEQFF
>TRBJ2-7|TRBV4-1|.|14|.
TGCGCCAGCAGCCAGAACAGTTATTCCTACGAGCAGTACTTC
CASSQNSYSYEQYF
>TRBJ1-2|TRBV7-9|.|16|.
TGTGCCAGCAGCTCGCCTATCTCAGACACTAACTATGGCTACACCTTC
CASSSPISDTNYGYTF
>TRBJ2-7|TRBV5-1|.|13|.
TGCGCCAGCAGCTTGGAGGTACCCTACGAGCAGTACTTC
CASSLEVPYEQYF
>TRBJ2-1|TRBV27|.|15|TRBD2
TGTGCCAGCAGTTTTCTAGCGGGAATAGAAAATGAGCAGTTCTTC
CASSFLAGIENEQFF
>TRBJ2-7|TRBV4-1|.|18|.
TGCGCCAGCAGCCAAGGGACCCCCCAATCCGGGGACCCCTACGAGCAGTACTTC
CASSQGTPQSGDPYEQYF
>TRBJ2-7|TRBV11-2|.|15|.
TGTGCCAGCAGCCATCAATCTCGCGGGGAGTACGAGCAGTACTTC
CASSHQSRGEYEQYF
>TRBJ2-7|TRBV7-8|.|15|TRBD2
TGTGCCAGCAGCTTAGCTACTAGCGGGACCTACGAGCAGTACTTC
CASSLATSGTYEQYF
>TRBJ2-2|TRBV9|.|17|.
TGTGCCAGCAGCGTTAGTTTGAGGGAAGTGAACACCGGGGAGCTGTTTTTT
CASSVSLREVNTGELFF
>TRBJ1-3|TRBV7-6|few|15|.
TGTGCCAGCAGCCTCGACGGGGGTTATGGCGACACCATATATTTT
CASSLDGGYGDTIYF
>TRBJ2-7|TRBV19|.|14|.
TGTGCCAGTAGTATTTCCTCGACCCAGGGCGAGCAGTACTTC
CASSISSTQGEQYF
>TRBJ2-2|TRBV4-1|.|14|TRBD1
TGCGCCAGCAGCCGGCAGGGGGCTACCGGGGAGCTGTTTTTT
CASSRQGATGELFF
>TRBJ1-5|TRBV7-8|.|14|TRBD1
TGTGCCAGCAGCGAAGACCAGGGGGAACAAGCCCAGCATTTT
CASSEDQGEQAQHF
>TRBJ1-2|TRBV6-4|.|16|.
TGTGCCAGCAGTGACGTTCCATCAACAGGGAGCGAGGGCTACACCTTC
CASSDVPSTGSEGYTF
>TRBJ2-1|TRBV9|.|14|TRBD2
TGTGCCAGCAGCACCGGACTAGCGGGAAATGAGCAGTTCTTC
CASSTGLAGNEQFF
>TRBJ2-3|TRBV11-2|.|15|.
TGTGCCAGCAGCGAGACGACAGGTAGCACAGATACGCAGTATTTT
CASSETTGSTDTQYF
>TRBJ2-7|TRBV19|.|14|.
TGTGCCAGTAGGATCGTCAGCAGTGCGTACGAGCAGTACTTC
CASRIVSSAYEQYF
>TRBJ2-1|TRBV19|.|12|.
TGTGCCAGTAGCCCCGGGAGCCCTGAGCAGTTCTTC
CASSPGSPEQFF
>TRBJ2-7|TRBV27|.|15|.
TGTGCCAGCAGTTTAAGCCCGTCTTTTCGTCACGAGCAGTACTTC
CASSLSPSFRHEQYF
>TRBJ1-4|TRBV7-9|.|16|.
TGTGCCAGCAGCACCGGGACCCTCGCAACTAATGAAAAACTGTTTTTT
CASSTGTLATNEKLFF
>TRBJ2-2|TRBV4-2|.|14|.
TGTGCCAGCACCCCGGGACTCCTTACCGGGGAGCTGTTTTTT
CASTPGLLTGELFF
>TRBJ2-1|TRBV23-1|.|16|.
TGCGCCAGCAGCCCTAATCCCCGGGGCAAAAACAATGAGCAGTTCTTC
CASSPNPRGKNNEQFF
>TRBJ1-1|TRBV21-1|.|11|.
TGTGCCAAAAGACGGGACACTGAAGCTTTCTTT
CAKRRDTEAFF
>TRBJ1-4|TRBV7-9|.|14|.
TGTGCCAGCTCGGGTGGTCTCACTGGTGAAAAACTGTTTTTT
CASSGGLTGEKLFF
>TRBJ2-3|TRBV27|.|18|TRBD2
TGTGCCAGCAGTACCAGGGTACTAGCGGGAGAGTTCACAGATACGCAGTATTTT
CASSTRVLAGEFTDTQYF
>TRBJ2-1|TRBV14|.|14|TRBD1
TGTGCCAGCAGCCAGGGACAGGGGGGAAATGAGCAGTTCTTC
CASSQGQGGNEQFF
>TRBJ1-5|TRBV14|.|19|.
TGTGCCAGCAGCCACCTTGGACAGAAGTTAAAACCGAGCAATCAGCCCCAGCATTTT
CASSHLGQKLKPSNQPQHF
>TRBJ2-1|TRBV4-3|.|13|.
TGCGCCAGCAGCCCCACCCTGGTCCATGAGCAGTTCTTC
CASSPTLVHEQFF
>TRBJ2-1|TRBV11-2|.|13|.
TGTGCCAGCAGCCCCCCGGGGTCCAATGAGCAGTTCTTC
CASSPPGSNEQFF
>TRBJ2-7|TRBV5-1|.|14|.
TGCGCCAGCAGCTACCTTGGAGAGTCCTACGAGCAGTACTTC
CASSYLGESYEQYF
>TRBJ2-7|TRBV19|.|14|.
TGTGCCACCAAGAGAGGGCTTGGTTCCTACGAGCAGTACTTC
CATKRGLGSYEQYF
>TRBJ2-7|TRBV5-1|once|15|TRBD1
TGCGCCAGCAGCCCTGGACAGGGCTCCCGGTACGAGCAGTACTTC
CASSPGQGSRYEQYF
>TRBJ2-7|TRBV27|.|13|.
TGTGCCACCCGGGGGACAGAGACTTACGAGCAGTACTTC
CATRGTETYEQYF
>TRBJ2-7|TRBV6-6|.|13|TRBD2
TGTGCCAGCAGTTACACCGGGGGGGGCGAGCAGTACTTC
CASSYTGGGEQYF
>TRBJ2-5|TRBV7-9|once|16|TRBD1
TGTGCCAGCAGCTTAAGGGAGACAGGGCCTAGGGAGACCCAGTACTTC
CASSLRETGPRETQYF
>TRBJ1-2|TRBV4-2|.|13|.
TGTGCCAGCAGCCAAAAGACAGTTCATGGCTACACCTTC
CASSQKTVHGYTF
>TRBJ2-7|TRBV7-9|.|16|.
TGTGCCAGCAGCTTAATAGTCAGCCGATCAACCTACGAGCAGTACTTC
CASSLIVSRSTYEQYF
>TRBJ2-1|TRBV6-6|.|12|.
TGTGCCAGCAGTTATGTCCACAATGAGCAGTTCTTC
CASSYVHNEQFF
>TRBJ2-7|TRBV13|.|12|.
TGTGCCAGCAGCTTAGCTCTCGGGGAGCAGTACTTC
CASSLALGEQYF
>TRBJ2-5|TRBV7-9|.|12|.
TGTGCCAGCAGCCGACAGGCACGGACCCAGTACTTC
CASSRQARTQYF
>TRBJ2-7|TRBV15|.|13|.
TGTGCCACTTCCAGGGACACCCTCTACGAGCAGTACTTC
CATSRDTLYEQYF
>TRBJ2-1|TRBV7-6|once|15|.
TGTGCCAGCAGCCCCACAGACGACCCATACAATGAGCAGTTCTTC
CASSPTDDPYNEQFF
>TRBJ2-1|TRBV5-4|.|18|TRBD2
TGTGCCAGCAGCTTGGTGGGCGGTGGGCTAGCGGGGGACAATGAGCAGTTCTTC
CASSLVGGGLAGDNEQFF
>TRBJ1-1|TRBV9|many|14|.
TGTGCCAGCAGCTCCAGGGGTCAGAACACTGAAGCTTTCTTT
CASSSRGQNTEAFF
>TRBJ2-5|TRBV10-3|once|16|.
TGTGCCATCGGATTCCCTGATCCGGGACAATCAGAGACCCAGTACTTC
CAIGFPDPGQSETQYF
>TRBJ1-2|TRBV2|.|15|.
TGTGCCAGCAGTGATTTGAGACGGATCAACTATGGCTACACCTTC
CASSDLRRINYGYTF
>TRBJ2-7|TRBV9|.|14|TRBD2
TGTGCCAGCAGCGTGGGTAGCGGGTATAACGAGCAGTACTTC
CASSVGSGYNEQYF
>TRBJ2-6|TRBV6-4|once|15|TRBD2
TGTGCCAGCAGTGCTAGCGGCTCTGGGGCCAACGTCCTGACTTTC
CASSASGSGANVLTF
>TRBJ1-1|TRBV11-2|.|16|TRBD1
TGTGCCAGCAGCGCGAGGAGAGACAGGGTGAACACTGAAGCTTTCTTT
CASSARRDRVNTEAFF
>TRBJ1-6|TRBV6-6|.|15|.
TGTGCCAGCAGTAGGCTGGCGGGGGCTGATTCACCCCTCCACTTT
CASSRLAGADSPLHF
>TRBJ2-7|TRBV15|.|16|TRBD1
TGTGCCACCAGCAGAGCCTGGGACAGCGACTCCTACGAGCAGTACTTC
CATSRAWDSDSYEQYF
>TRBJ1-2|TRBV7-9|.|16|.
TGTGCCAGCAGCTTCAGTAACAGGGCTATCACCGATGGCTACACCTTC
CASSFSNRAITDGYTF
>TRBJ2-2|TRBV18|.|15|TRBD1
TGTGCCAGCTCACCCCTGGGACAGGGTACCGGGGAGCTGTTTTTT
CASSPLGQGTGELFF
>TRBJ2-5|TRBV6-5|once|15|.
TGTGCCAGCAGTTACTCCTCCTTTGGGTCCGAGACCCAGTACTTC
CASSYSSFGSETQYF
>TRBJ2-7|TRBV10-3|.|13|.
TGTGCCACCTTAGCGGAGTCGGCCTACGAGCAGTACTTC
CATLAESAYEQYF
>TRBJ2-5|TRBV29-1|.|15|.
TGCAGCGTGCCGCTTCCCGGGACTCCGGTGGAGACCCAGTACTTC
CSVPLPGTPVETQYF